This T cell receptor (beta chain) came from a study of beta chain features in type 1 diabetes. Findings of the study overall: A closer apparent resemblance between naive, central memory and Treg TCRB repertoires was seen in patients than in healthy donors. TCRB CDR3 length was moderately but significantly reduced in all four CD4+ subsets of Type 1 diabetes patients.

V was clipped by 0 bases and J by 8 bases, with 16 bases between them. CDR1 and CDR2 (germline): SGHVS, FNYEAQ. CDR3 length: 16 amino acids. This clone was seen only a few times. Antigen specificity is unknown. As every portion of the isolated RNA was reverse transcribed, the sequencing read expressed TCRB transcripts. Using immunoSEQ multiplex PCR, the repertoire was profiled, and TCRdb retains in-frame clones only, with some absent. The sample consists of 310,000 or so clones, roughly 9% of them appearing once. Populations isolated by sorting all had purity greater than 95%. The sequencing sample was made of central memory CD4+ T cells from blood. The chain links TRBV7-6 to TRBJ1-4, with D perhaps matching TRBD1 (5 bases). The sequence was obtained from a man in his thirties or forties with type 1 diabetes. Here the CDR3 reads CASSLARFREEEKLFF. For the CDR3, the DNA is TGTGCCAGCAGCTTAGCGCGGTTCAGGGAGGAGGAAAAACTGTTTTTT.